This T cell receptor beta chain was sequenced during a study of T cell responses to AZD1222 COVID-19 vaccine. V lost 4 bases, J lost 6 bases, and 7 bases lay in between. CDR1 and CDR2 (germline): SGHKS, YYEKEE (reference sequence). The CDR3 contains 12 residues. General study findings and limits: Sampled repertoires all dated from after the peak T cell response.

Investigators merged groups given second doses at roughly 4 or roughly 12 weeks. About this clone itself: Its antigen remains unidentified.

Sequencing used immunoSEQ multiplex PCR; TCRdb keeps in-frame clones, though not all of them. The sample contains some 150,000 clones, around 90% of which appear only once. The origin of this receptor is an adult who received the AZD1222 COVID-19 vaccine. The sample was peripheral blood, taken 28 days after the second AZD1222 dose. The chain uses TRBV5-5 and TRBJ2-2; unclear D gene. This CDR3 is CASSHGAGELFF. The CDR3 DNA sequence: TGTGCCAGCAGCCACGGTGCCGGGGAGCTGTTTTTT.